This TCR beta chain emerged from a study of siplizumab effects on memory and regulatory T cells (dated by TCRdb to the late 2010s). With regard to the full study: The effect of the anti-CD2 antibody siplizumab on alloreactive T-cell subsets was examined in allogeneic mixed lymphocyte reactions constructed from human PBMCs. Broad study findings and their caveats: In reactions with siplizumab, an average of about 69% of mappable alloreactive CD4+ clones were Treg-derived, compared with 26.9% in control reactions. Because sequences below about 10^-5 frequency were poorly captured, only a minor fraction of alloreactive clones could be mapped to unstimulated subsets. Whether proliferating Tregs from siplizumab cultures actually had suppressive function was not functionally confirmed. Unstimulated naive T cells appeared more diverse than memory T cells, and naive cells seemed to contribute substantially to the alloresponse. About 75-95% of proliferating CD4+ or CD8+ clones could not be given a naive or memory phenotype. Siplizumab significantly lowered the cumulative frequency of alloreactive sequences that could be traced to unstimulated CD4+ memory T cells.

Sorted unstimulated T cells and proliferating T cells recovered from mixed lymphocyte reactions underwent TCRbeta CDR3 sequencing. Fresh whole blood from under 13 HLA-typed healthy donors was used as the source from which PBMCs were isolated. To map where alloreactive clones came from, CD4+ non-regulatory T cells in the unstimulated state were FACS-sorted. For CDR1 and CDR2, the germline V gene (reference sequence) lists MNHEY and SMNVEV. Compared with germline, V lacks 8 bases and J lacks 4 bases; bases without a gene match: 4. Reading from cysteine to phenylalanine, the CDR3 counts 13 amino acids. Of the read, only the CDR3 DNA is kept; its 39 bases are in frame from base 1. As to this clone: Its target antigen remains unknown. No base quality values were provided; no much bigger clone lies one nucleotide off.

The library relied on the immunoSEQ multiplex PCR assay. About 9.1 x 10^4 TCR templates per sample were assayed on the deep sequencing platform. Genomic DNA extracted from sorted T cells was used for TCRbeta CDR3 sequencing. In the authors' own workflow: The R programming language was used for clonal analysis of the TCRbeta CDR3 data. Comparing unstimulated samples against CFSE-low samples taken after the reaction was how alloreactive CD4+ and CD8+ clones were defined. Regulatory or non-regulatory origin of alloreactive CD4+ clones was assigned by matching sequences to the sorted unstimulated Treg and non-Treg repertoires. TCRdb took this table from immuneACCESS and kept in-frame rearrangements with V and J called. Such tables lack part of the clones; where checked against another copy, unresolved V genes explain under half of the gap, and the rest is unexplained. D and trimming were read from the DNA, whereas the V and J calls and clone size are those reported in that table. In all, the sample holds around 100,000 clones, and roughly 93% of those were seen once. The ten top clones hold over 1% of the sample.

The sequence came from a human donor in good health. Recombination joined TRBV27 with TRBJ2-5, with 10 middle bases fitting TRBD1. Sequencing was performed on non-Treg CD4+ T cells sorted from blood. The cell subset or site label on this specimen signifies: FACS-sorted unstimulated CD4+ non-regulatory T cells. The nucleotide sequence reads TGTGCCAGCCAGACAGGGGGCAGAGAGACCCAGTACTTC. Its protein reads: CASQTGGRETQYF.